The 28 T cell receptor beta chains in this list originate from one sample, sequenced in a study of T cells in Graves' hyperthyroidism and ophthalmopathy. RNA transcripts provided the source from which TCR beta CDR3 regions were amplified. An initial round of RT-PCR targeting the TCR CDR3 relied on the HTBI primer set. Each CDR3 protein gets one entry after TCRdb re-called the multiplex PCR reads with MiXCR. Of 550,000 to 600,000 distinct CDR3 sequences detected, approximately 15% appear once; the ten largest clones hold around 19%. The material sequenced was blood. Every receptor here comes from a woman between 18 and 30 years old with Graves' hyperthyroidism.

This clonotype was counted many times. This chain joins TRBV11-3 and TRBJ2-3; 9 bases fit TRBD2. V was clipped by 4 bases and J by 4 bases; unmatched bases: 18. The CDR3 runs to 19 residues. Germline V lookup: CDR1 SGHNT, CDR2 YENEEA. CDR3 protein: CASSSQTAPRGGRADTQYF. CDR3 coding DNA: TGTGCCAGCAGCTCCCAGACGGCCCCGCGGGGGGGCAGGGCAGATACGCAGTATTTT.

The chain couples TRBV28 to TRBJ2-5; TRBD2 matches at 13 bases. V trimming: 6 bases; J trimming: 5 bases; junction bases outside the gene matches: 6. The germline CDR1 and CDR2 sequences are MDHEN and SYDVKM. The CDR3 length is 15 residues. DNA for the CDR3: TGTGCCAGCAGCCAACTAGCGGGAGGGGCGGAGACCCAGTACTTC. Its translation: CASSQLAGGAETQYF.

This clonotype was detected once. The chain couples TRBV5-1 to TRBJ1-5; D remains unclear. Germline V gene sequence: CDR1 SGHRS, CDR2 YFSETQ. This CDR3 is 15 amino acids long. V lost 7 bases to trimming and J lost 0 bases, with 14 bases between them. In DNA form, the CDR3 reads TGCGCCAGCGGTCCACAAGGGTATAGCAATCAGCCCCAGCATTTT. Protein product: CASGPQGYSNQPQHF.

This sequence joins TRBV6-1 and TRBJ1-2; 8 positions agree with TRBD1. Germline V gene data show CDR1 as MNHNS and CDR2 as SASEGT. J was trimmed by 2 bases and V by 4 bases; bases with no gene match: 6. This CDR3 is built from 15 residues. The CDR3 reads CASSARDRPNYGYTF. The CDR3 DNA is TGTGCCAGCAGTGCCCGGGACAGGCCAAACTATGGCTACACCTTC.

This clonotype was seen more than once but under ten times. V usage is TRBV28 and J usage is TRBJ1-6; no firm D call. V shed 6 bases and J shed 5 bases, with 14 bases lying between them. Germline values: CDR1 MDHEN, CDR2 SYDVKM. This CDR3 has 15 residues. CDR3 residues: CASRIISLNNSPLHF. DNA for the CDR3: TGTGCCAGCAGGATTATCTCCCTTAATAATTCACCCCTCCACTTT.

The chain has TRBV20-1 and TRBJ1-3; no clear D gene. CDR3 length: 15 residues. The V end lost 3 bases, the J end lost 0 bases, and 12 bases lay between the germline ends. CDR1 and CDR2 (germline): DFQATT, SNEGSKA (reference sequence). The chain's CDR3 is CSARPDVVSGNTIYF. CDR3 DNA: TGCAGTGCTAGGCCCGACGTGGTCTCTGGAAACACCATATATTTT.

V and J are TRBV10-3 and TRBJ1-1, with D maybe TRBD1 (5 bases). Germline V lookup: CDR1 ENHRY, CDR2 SYGVKD. The CDR3 contains 16 residues. V dropped 6 bases and J dropped 0 bases, with 17 bases sitting between them. In DNA, the CDR3 is TGTGCCATCAGGAAGGCAGAAGGGGTTATGAACACTGAAGCTTTCTTT. It translates to CAIRKAEGVMNTEAFF.

This chain connects TRBV9 to TRBJ2-7; tentative D call: TRBD2 (5 bases). The CDR3 is 14 amino acids. The V gene's germline CDR1 is SGDLS and CDR2 YYNGEE. The V end lost 3 bases, the J end lost 2 bases, and 12 bases lay between the germline ends. The CDR3, as DNA: TGTGCCAGCAGCGCAGAAGAGGGTACCTACGAGCAGTACTTC. Amino acids: CASSAEEGTYEQYF.

This clonotype was seen many times. The chain uses TRBV20-1 and TRBJ2-2, with TRBD2 matching 11 bases. Germline V gives CDR1 DFQATT, CDR2 SNEGSKA (reference sequence). J lost 1 base, V lost 2 bases, and 3 bases had no gene match. The CDR3 consists of 16 residues. CDR3: CSARKLAGGNTGELFF. The CDR3 DNA sequence: TGCAGTGCTAGAAAGCTAGCGGGAGGGAACACCGGGGAGCTGTTTTTT.

In its sample, this clonotype was seen a few times. The gene calls are TRBV27 and TRBJ2-5; no clear D. The germline V and J ends were trimmed by 0 bases and 4 bases, with 9 bases remaining between them. Germline CDR1 MNHEY, CDR2 SMNVEV (reference sequence). The CDR3 totals 14 residues. The CDR3 nucleotides are TGTGCCAGCAGTTTATCTCGCCGTGGAGAGACCCAGTACTTC. Its translation: CASSLSRRGETQYF.

This rearrangement joins TRBV29-1 to TRBJ2-1; the match to TRBD1 covers 8 bases. There are 15 residues in the CDR3. Germline values: CDR1 SQVTM, CDR2 ANQGSEA. J lost 2 bases, V lost 7 bases, and 10 bases had no gene match. CDR3 sequence (DNA): TGCAGCGCCGGTGGACAGGGATGGGCCTACAATGAGCAGTTCTTC. This encodes CSAGGQGWAYNEQFF.

The chain carries TRBV24-1 and TRBJ1-5; possible D gene TRBD1, 5 bases. The CDR3 length is 14 residues. The germline CDR1 and CDR2 sequences are KGHDR and SFDVKD. With 3 bases removed from V and 7 bases from J, the gap between germline ends came to 12 bases. The CDR3 DNA follows: TGTGCCACCAGTGATGCGACCCAGGGACAGCCCCAGCATTTT. Protein: CATSDATQGQPQHF.

This clonotype was picked up many times. The V gene is TRBV11-2, the J gene TRBJ2-2; no firm D call. Germline CDR1 is SGHAT and CDR2 is FQNNGV. V lost 5 bases, J lost 6 bases, and 13 bases lay in between. The CDR3 totals 14 residues. CDR3 DNA: TGTGCCAGCAGCCCGGACCTTCCAGCCGGGGAGCTGTTTTTT. It codes for CASSPDLPAGELFF.

This clonotype was seen ten or more times. The chain carries TRBV2 and TRBJ2-5; D remains unclear. Deletions cut 3 bases from V and 4 bases from J, with 3 bases between. Germline V gives CDR1 SNHLY, CDR2 FYNNEI. The CDR3 extends over 11 amino acids. This chain's CDR3 is CASSEGETQYF. CDR3 coding DNA: TGTGCCAGCAGTGAGGGAGAGACCCAGTACTTC.

This clonotype was recorded many times. The CDR3 reads CASSFQTGPTNTEAFF. CDR3 sequence (DNA): TGTGCCAGCAGTTTTCAGACTGGACCAACTAACACTGAAGCTTTCTTT. The chain couples TRBV11-2 to TRBJ1-1; the D is unclear. From germline, CDR1 is SGHAT and CDR2 FQNNGV. The CDR3 covers 16 residues. V was clipped by 6 bases and J by 2 bases, with 19 bases between them. The full variable domain, completed using reference TRBV11-2 and TRBJ1-1, is EAGVAQSPRYKIIEKRQSVAFWCNPISGHATLYWYQQILGQGPKLLIQFQNNGVVDDSQLPKDRFSAERLKGVDSTLKIQPAKLEDSAVYLCASSFQTGPTNTEAFFGQGTRLTVV.

The sample holds a few counts of this clonotype. The V and J genes are TRBV20-1 and TRBJ2-5; D is perhaps TRBD1 (6 bases). This CDR3 region has 15 residues. CDR1 is DFQATT, CDR2 SNEGSKA, per germline (reference sequence). V lost 6 bases to trimming and J lost 1 base, with 18 bases between them. In DNA form, the CDR3 reads TGCAGTGCCAACCCGGGACAAGGGTTCCAAGAGACCCAGTACTTC. Amino acid sequence: CSANPGQGFQETQYF.

CDR3 in amino acids: CSAKYRANEQFF. DNA for the CDR3: TGCAGTGCTAAGTACAGGGCGAATGAGCAGTTCTTC. The V call is TRBV20-1, the J call TRBJ2-1, with a possible D match to TRBD1 (6 bases). Between the trimmed V and J ends, which lost 4 bases and 7 bases, there was a span of 11 bases. Germline assignment: CDR1 DFQATT and CDR2 SNEGSKA (reference sequence). This CDR3 region has 12 residues.

This clonotype showed up many times. The gene calls are TRBV12-3 or TRBV12-4 and TRBJ2-1, with a weak D call TRBD1 (6 bases). The CDR3 is 16 residues long. V shed 3 bases and J shed 2 bases, with 14 bases lying between them. The CDR3 loop reads CASSLSRGTPYNEQFF. CDR3 in DNA: TGTGCCAGCAGTTTGTCCCGAGGGACACCCTACAATGAGCAGTTCTTC.

This chain links TRBV6-5 with TRBJ2-3, with D hard to call. CDR1 and CDR2 (germline): MNHEY, SVGAGI. V lost 3 bases to trimming and J lost 6 bases, with 4 bases between them. This CDR3 is built from 11 residues. CDR3 in DNA: TGTGCCAGCAGTTATTACGATACGCAGTATTTT. Residues: CASSYYDTQYF.

V and J are TRBV5-5 and TRBJ2-7; 8 nucleotides line up with TRBD2. The J segment lost 2 bases and the V segment lost 2 bases, leaving 6 bases of the junction unmatched. Germline V CDR1 and CDR2: SGHKS, YYEKEE (reference sequence). This CDR3 comprises 15 residues. The CDR3 region is CASSFSGGPPYEQYF. DNA of the CDR3: TGTGCCAGCAGCTTCTCGGGGGGGCCGCCCTACGAGCAGTACTTC.

The rearrangement uses TRBV5-1 and TRBJ2-1; TRBD2 matches at 9 bases. V shed 3 bases, J shed 0 bases, and the junction held 16 bases outside the gene matches. The length of the CDR3 is 20 residues. The germline CDR1 and CDR2 sequences are SGHRS and YFSETQ. The CDR3 loop is CASSSTRPTSGTLSYNEQFF. Written as DNA, the CDR3 is TGCGCCAGCAGCTCGACAAGGCCGACTAGCGGAACCCTCTCCTACAATGAGCAGTTCTTC.

This clonotype was recorded a few times. The CDR3 nucleotides are TGTGCCAGCAGCCCACGACAGGGTAATTCACCCCTCCACTTT. Encoded protein: CASSPRQGNSPLHF. The chain recombines TRBV7-2 with TRBJ1-6; 7 positions match TRBD1. The CDR3 consists of 14 residues. V was pared by 5 bases and J by 6 bases, with 4 bases of the junction left unmatched. Germline V gene data show CDR1 as SGHTA and CDR2 as FQGNSA.

This clonotype was seen at least ten times. The chain carries TRBV5-5 and TRBJ2-1, with D possibly TRBD1 on 6 matching bases. V was trimmed by 0 bases and J by 2 bases, leaving 12 bases between them. This CDR3 is built from 16 residues. Looked up from germline, CDR1 is SGHKS and CDR2 is YYEKEE (reference sequence). The CDR3 is CASSLDNRVPYNEQFF. The CDR3 bases are TGTGCCAGCAGCTTGGATAACAGGGTTCCCTACAATGAGCAGTTCTTC.

The genes are TRBV10-2 and TRBJ1-4; D gene uncertain. Deletions cut 4 bases from V and 5 bases from J, with 14 bases between. This CDR3 contains 15 residues. Germline V gene sequence: CDR1 WSHSY, CDR2 SAAADI. The CDR3 spells CASSGVFGLNEKLFF. DNA for the CDR3: TGCGCCAGCAGTGGAGTCTTCGGGTTAAATGAAAAACTGTTTTTT.

The sample holds many counts of this clonotype. V is TRBV5-1 and J is TRBJ1-1; D unresolved. The germline CDR1 and CDR2 sequences are SGHRS and YFSETQ. The CDR3 runs 15 residues. Trimming cost V 0 bases and J 1 base, with 10 bases left between them. CDR3 protein: CASSLERTANTEAFF. CDR3 nucleotides: TGCGCCAGCAGCTTGGAGAGGACGGCGAACACTGAAGCTTTCTTT.

The chain employs TRBV6-2 or TRBV6-3 and TRBJ2-5; 10 nucleotides line up with TRBD2. With V trimmed by 4 bases and J by 5 bases, 13 bases remained unmatched. Germline V gene data show CDR1 as MNHEY and CDR2 as SVGEGT. This CDR3 contains 17 residues. CDR3 in amino acids: CASSSPVASGGRETQYF. In nucleotides, the CDR3 is TGTGCCAGCAGTTCCCCAGTCGCTAGCGGGGGCCGGGAGACCCAGTACTTC.

In this sample, this clonotype turned up a few times. The rearrangement uses TRBV14 and TRBJ2-1, with D possibly TRBD1 on 6 matching bases. CDR1 and CDR2 (germline): SGHDN, FVKESK. V was shortened by 2 bases and J by 0 bases, with 14 bases between the two germline ends. CDR3 length equals 17 residues. In nucleotides, the CDR3 is TGTGCCAGCAGCCAAATCACAGGGTCGGGCTCCTACAATGAGCAGTTCTTC. This sequence encodes CASSQITGSGSYNEQFF.

In regard to this clonotype: Germline is not matched at one junction end, which may reflect a read error. This rearrangement joins TRBV5-1 to TRBJ1-1; no reliable D call. The length of the CDR3 is 14 residues. CDR1 and CDR2 (germline): SGHRS, YFSETQ. CDR3 nucleotide sequence: TGCGCCGGCAGCTTGGGCAGTATGAACACTGAAGCTTTCTTT. Translation: CAGSLGSMNTEAFF.